These T cell receptor beta chains were read from a single sample in a study of graft-versus-host responses after intestinal transplantation. Produced via immunoSEQ multiplex PCR; TCRdb's table is partial and in-frame only. The repertoire holds around 130,000 clones, with roughly nine tenths as singletons. These receptors are not linked to any known antigen. The sample here was unstimulated CD4+ T cells sorted from spleen or lymph node cells, taken before intestinal transplant. These receptors came from a human donor who received an intestinal transplant. Both conserved end residues are part of each CDR3. Fields, in order: D gene, clone size, V gene, J gene, CDR3 protein, CDR3 DNA. A D gene is named only where the DNA matches it firmly. Clone size, where shown, is once, few, many, or a class for clones that have expanded.

d_gene: TRBD1; abundance: few; v_gene: TRBV6-6; j_gene: TRBJ1-3; CDR3aa: CASSSPGGGSGNTIYF; CDR3nt: TGTGCCAGCAGTTCCCCAGGGGGGGGATCTGGAAACACCATATATTTT
d_gene: NA; abundance: NA; v_gene: TRBV9; j_gene: TRBJ2-1; CDR3aa: CASSVATWDSRAGEQFF; CDR3nt: TGTGCCAGCAGCGTAGCTACGTGGGACTCGAGGGCTGGTGAGCAGTTCTTC
d_gene: NA; abundance: NA; v_gene: TRBV6-1; j_gene: TRBJ1-4; CDR3aa: CASKGGGAAEKLFF; CDR3nt: TGTGCCAGCAAAGGGGGGGGCGCCGCTGAAAAACTGTTTTTT
d_gene: NA; abundance: NA; v_gene: TRBV7-7; j_gene: TRBJ2-1; CDR3aa: CASSLAGVFNEQFF; CDR3nt: TGTGCCAGCAGCTTAGCAGGGGTATTCAATGAGCAGTTCTTC
d_gene: NA; abundance: NA; v_gene: TRBV6-5; j_gene: TRBJ1-5; CDR3aa: CASSYSGVIGPQHF; CDR3nt: TGTGCCAGCAGTTACTCAGGAGTTATCGGGCCCCAGCATTTT
d_gene: NA; abundance: NA; v_gene: TRBV5-8; j_gene: TRBJ2-2; CDR3aa: CASSQRGATGELFF; CDR3nt: TGTGCCAGCAGCCAACGTGGGGCCACCGGGGAGCTGTTTTTT
d_gene: NA; abundance: NA; v_gene: TRBV6-5; j_gene: TRBJ2-5; CDR3aa: CATNRDAGPETQYF; CDR3nt: TGTGCCACCAACCGGGACGCCGGTCCGGAGACCCAGTACTTC
d_gene: NA; abundance: few; v_gene: TRBV7-3; j_gene: TRBJ2-3; CDR3aa: CASSLSGRADTQYF; CDR3nt: TGTGCCAGCAGCTTATCGGGGCGGGCAGATACGCAGTATTTT
d_gene: NA; abundance: NA; v_gene: TRBV2; j_gene: TRBJ1-3; CDR3aa: CASSEAFGRLGNTIYF; CDR3nt: TGTGCCAGCAGTGAAGCTTTCGGAAGGCTCGGAAACACCATATATTTT
d_gene: NA; abundance: NA; v_gene: TRBV10-3; j_gene: TRBJ2-5; CDR3aa: CATRKGSASSGQETQYF; CDR3nt: TGTGCCACCAGAAAAGGTTCCGCGTCCAGTGGCCAAGAGACCCAGTACTTC
d_gene: TRBD2; abundance: NA; v_gene: TRBV5-5; j_gene: TRBJ2-7; CDR3aa: CASSSPGGAGGINSYEQYF; CDR3nt: TGTGCCAGCAGCTCACCAGGGGGAGCGGGGGGTATTAACTCCTACGAGCAGTACTTC
d_gene: NA; abundance: NA; v_gene: TRBV5-4; j_gene: TRBJ1-2; CDR3aa: CASSLETVGVNYGYTF; CDR3nt: TGTGCCAGCAGCTTAGAAACGGTAGGAGTCAACTATGGCTACACCTTC
d_gene: NA; abundance: NA; v_gene: TRBV7-9; j_gene: TRBJ2-5; CDR3aa: CASSVPGAPETQYF; CDR3nt: TGTGCCAGCAGCGTCCCGGGGGCCCCGGAGACCCAGTACTTC
d_gene: NA; abundance: NA; v_gene: TRBV19; j_gene: TRBJ1-2; CDR3aa: CASGTVGGGYTF; CDR3nt: TGTGCCAGTGGGACGGTTGGAGGGGGCTACACCTTC
d_gene: TRBD1; abundance: NA; v_gene: TRBV25-1; j_gene: TRBJ2-7; CDR3aa: CASSDADRRGEQYF; CDR3nt: TGTGCCAGCAGTGACGCGGACAGGCGAGGCGAGCAGTACTTC
d_gene: NA; abundance: NA; v_gene: TRBV10-3; j_gene: TRBJ2-1; CDR3aa: CAISDITGLEFF; CDR3nt: TGTGCCATCAGTGACATAACAGGTTTGGAGTTCTTC
d_gene: NA; abundance: NA; v_gene: TRBV5-1; j_gene: TRBJ2-5; CDR3aa: CASSLGGGETQYF; CDR3nt: TGCGCCAGCAGCTTGGGTGGAGGAGAGACCCAGTACTTC
d_gene: NA; abundance: NA; v_gene: TRBV11-3; j_gene: TRBJ2-4; CDR3aa: CASSVRGGDIQYF; CDR3nt: TGTGCCAGCAGCGTAAGAGGCGGTGACATTCAGTACTTC
d_gene: NA; abundance: NA; v_gene: TRBV5-4; j_gene: TRBJ2-1; CDR3aa: CASSLARSSYNEQFF; CDR3nt: TGTGCCAGCAGCTTAGCCCGAAGCTCCTACAATGAGCAGTTCTTC
d_gene: NA; abundance: NA; v_gene: TRBV10-2; j_gene: TRBJ2-2; CDR3aa: CASRWVSGELFF; CDR3nt: TGCGCCAGCCGTTGGGTTTCCGGGGAGCTGTTTTTT
d_gene: NA; abundance: few; v_gene: TRBV7-9; j_gene: TRBJ2-7; CDR3aa: CASSLEGPGEQYF; CDR3nt: TGTGCCAGCAGCTTAGAGGGTCCGGGAGAGCAGTACTTC
d_gene: TRBD1; abundance: NA; v_gene: TRBV12-5; j_gene: TRBJ1-1; CDR3aa: CASGLARDSIEAFF; CDR3nt: TGTGCTAGTGGTTTGGCCCGGGACAGCATTGAAGCTTTCTTT
d_gene: TRBD2; abundance: NA; v_gene: TRBV7-8; j_gene: TRBJ2-1; CDR3aa: CASSLRASGGNEQFF; CDR3nt: TGTGCCAGCAGCTTAAGGGCTAGCGGGGGGAATGAGCAGTTCTTC
d_gene: NA; abundance: NA; v_gene: TRBV19; j_gene: TRBJ1-2; CDR3aa: CASSPGRGFQGYTF; CDR3nt: TGTGCCAGTAGTCCGGGGAGAGGGTTTCAGGGCTACACCTTC
d_gene: TRBD2; abundance: NA; v_gene: TRBV11-3; j_gene: TRBJ2-5; CDR3aa: CASSIGRRGGQETQYF; CDR3nt: TGTGCCAGCAGCATCGGCCGGCGGGGGGGACAAGAGACCCAGTACTTC
d_gene: TRBD2; abundance: NA; v_gene: TRBV7-3; j_gene: TRBJ2-1; CDR3aa: CASSPLAGSYNEQFF; CDR3nt: TGTGCCAGCAGCCCACTAGCGGGGAGTTACAATGAGCAGTTCTTC
d_gene: NA; abundance: NA; v_gene: TRBV19; j_gene: TRBJ2-2; CDR3aa: CASRPGTWNTGELFF; CDR3nt: TGTGCCAGTAGACCCGGGACTTGGAACACCGGGGAGCTGTTTTTT
d_gene: NA; abundance: NA; v_gene: TRBV7-2; j_gene: TRBJ1-6; CDR3aa: CASSPDRPYNSPLHF; CDR3nt: TGTGCCAGCAGCCCGGACAGACCTTATAATTCACCCCTCCACTTT
d_gene: NA; abundance: NA; v_gene: TRBV18; j_gene: TRBJ1-1; CDR3aa: CASAQEGIMNTEAFF; CDR3nt: TGTGCCAGCGCACAGGAGGGAATAATGAACACTGAAGCTTTCTTT
d_gene: NA; abundance: NA; v_gene: TRBV9; j_gene: TRBJ1-2; CDR3aa: CASSVYAAGASSNYGYTF; CDR3nt: TGTGCCAGCAGCGTATATGCCGCAGGGGCCTCTTCTAACTATGGCTACACCTTC
d_gene: NA; abundance: NA; v_gene: TRBV7-9; j_gene: TRBJ1-1; CDR3aa: CASSAGTMNTEAFF; CDR3nt: TGTGCCAGCAGCGCAGGGACCATGAACACTGAAGCTTTCTTT
d_gene: NA; abundance: NA; v_gene: TRBV25-1; j_gene: TRBJ2-5; CDR3aa: CASSEAGRGPRQETQYF; CDR3nt: TGTGCCAGCAGTGAGGCGGGGCGGGGGCCCCGACAAGAGACCCAGTACTTC
d_gene: NA; abundance: NA; v_gene: TRBV15; j_gene: TRBJ1-5; CDR3aa: CATSTGIRSNQPQHF; CDR3nt: TGTGCCACCAGCACGGGGATCAGGAGCAATCAGCCCCAGCATTTT
d_gene: NA; abundance: NA; v_gene: TRBV5-6; j_gene: TRBJ2-3; CDR3aa: CASSLVDRLTDTQYF; CDR3nt: TGTGCCAGCAGCTTGGTTGACAGACTCACAGATACGCAGTATTTT
d_gene: NA; abundance: NA; v_gene: TRBV6-5; j_gene: TRBJ2-7; CDR3aa: CASSYSRLKSYEQYF; CDR3nt: TGTGCCAGCAGTTACTCGAGGCTGAAATCCTACGAGCAGTACTTC
d_gene: NA; abundance: NA; v_gene: TRBV11-2; j_gene: TRBJ2-1; CDR3aa: CASSLLLLPAEQFF; CDR3nt: TGTGCCAGCAGCTTACTTTTACTTCCTGCTGAGCAGTTCTTC
d_gene: NA; abundance: NA; v_gene: TRBV6-1; j_gene: TRBJ1-6; CDR3aa: CASSGTGNSPLHF; CDR3nt: TGTGCCAGCAGTGGGACTGGAAATTCACCCCTCCACTTT
d_gene: NA; abundance: once; v_gene: TRBV7-2; j_gene: TRBJ1-5; CDR3aa: CASSLGILNNQPQHF; CDR3nt: TGTGCCAGCAGCTTAGGGATCTTGAACAATCAGCCCCAGCATTTT
d_gene: TRBD1; abundance: NA; v_gene: TRBV18; j_gene: TRBJ2-5; CDR3aa: CASSPPNRGNQETQYF; CDR3nt: TGTGCCAGCTCACCACCGAACAGGGGGAACCAAGAGACCCAGTACTTC
d_gene: NA; abundance: NA; v_gene: TRBV18; j_gene: TRBJ2-5; CDR3aa: CASSLGLVEETQYF; CDR3nt: TGTGCCAGCTCTCTCGGACTGGTCGAAGAGACCCAGTACTTC
d_gene: NA; abundance: NA; v_gene: TRBV6-5; j_gene: TRBJ1-1; CDR3aa: CASSYAGLGNTEAFF; CDR3nt: TGTGCCAGCAGTTACGCAGGGTTAGGGAACACTGAAGCTTTCTTT
d_gene: NA; abundance: NA; v_gene: TRBV4-1; j_gene: TRBJ1-5; CDR3aa: CASSQDSIVTPYSNQPQHF; CDR3nt: TGCGCCAGCAGCCAAGATAGTATAGTCACCCCCTATAGCAATCAGCCCCAGCATTTT
d_gene: NA; abundance: NA; v_gene: TRBV5-6; j_gene: TRBJ1-2; CDR3aa: CASSFWSNYGYTF; CDR3nt: TGTGCCAGCAGCTTCTGGAGTAACTATGGCTACACCTTC